This T cell receptor (beta chain) was profiled in a study of T cell responses to AZD1222 COVID-19 vaccine. Study-wide findings and caveats: Rises in breadth and depth of Spike-specific TCRs came after two AZD1222 doses.

The assay was immunoSEQ multiplex PCR, and TCRdb's table has in-frame clones only and misses some. The sample lists tens of thousands of clones, around 87% occurring once. This clone is a singleton in its sample. Antigen: not known. The TCR originated in an adult who received the AZD1222 COVID-19 vaccine. The source was peripheral blood, collected 28 days after the second AZD1222 dose.

The chain's CDR3 is CASSNHELSYEQYF. CDR3 DNA: TGTGCCAGCAGTAACCATGAACTTTCCTACGAGCAGTACTTC. J is TRBJ2-7 and V is TRBV7-2; no clear D gene. The V end lost 6 bases, the J end lost 1 base, and 13 bases lay between the germline ends. The CDR3 is 14 amino acids. Germline V CDR1 and CDR2: SGHTA, FQGNSA.